This TCR beta chain emerged from a study of blood T cell repertoires in COVID-19. Study at large: Sites in the United States, Italy and Spain provided acute and convalescent COVID-19 samples. From T cells, B-cell-depleted T cells, or PBMCs came the material, which was cDNA or gDNA.

This clone was seen more than once but under ten times. One end of the junction fails to match germline, which may point to a read error. The CDR3 totals 13 residues. Germline V gives CDR1 SSHAT, CDR2 FNYEAQ (reference sequence). As handled by the study authors: Estimates of nucleated cell counts were drawn from the amplification of reference gene primers. This table comes from immunoSEQ multiplex PCR, and its TCRdb copy is limited to in-frame clones, with some not included. V and J calls and clone size are copied from that table; D and trimming were computed from the DNA. There are about 160,000 clones in the sample; nearly 80% occur only once, and approximately 15% lies in the top ten.

The receptor was derived from an elderly woman with acute or convalescent COVID-19. The chain is built from TRBV7-7 and TRBJ1-6; D gene ambiguous. Sequencing was carried out using peripheral blood. In DNA form, the CDR3 reads TGTGCTAGCAGCCCCGATTACAGTTCACCCCTCCACTTT. As protein: CASSPDYSSPLHF.